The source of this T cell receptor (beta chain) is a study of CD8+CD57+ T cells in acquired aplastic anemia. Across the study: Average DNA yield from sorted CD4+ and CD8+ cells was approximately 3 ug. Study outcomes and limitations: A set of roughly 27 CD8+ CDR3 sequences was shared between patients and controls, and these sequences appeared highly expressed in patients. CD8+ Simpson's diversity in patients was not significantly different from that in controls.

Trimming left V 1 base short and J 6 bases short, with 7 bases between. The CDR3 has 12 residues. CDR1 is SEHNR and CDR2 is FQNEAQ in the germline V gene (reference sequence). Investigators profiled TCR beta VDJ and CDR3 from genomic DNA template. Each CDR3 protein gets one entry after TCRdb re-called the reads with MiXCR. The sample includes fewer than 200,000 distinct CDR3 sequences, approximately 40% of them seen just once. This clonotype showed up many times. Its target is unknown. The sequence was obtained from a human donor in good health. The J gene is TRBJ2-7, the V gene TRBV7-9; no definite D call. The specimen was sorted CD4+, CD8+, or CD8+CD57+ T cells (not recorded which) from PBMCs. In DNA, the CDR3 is TGTGCCAGCAGCTTAGTATCGGTCGAGCAGTACTTC. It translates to CASSLVSVEQYF.